This T cell receptor (beta chain) was captured in a study of blood T cell repertoires in COVID-19. Study overall: Both acute and convalescent COVID-19 samples were obtained from the United States, Italy and Spain. T cells, B-cell-depleted T cells, or PBMCs provided the cDNA or gDNA that served as material.

Per germline, CDR1 SNHLY and CDR2 FYNNEI. The CDR3 spans 16 residues. Trimming cost V 0 bases and J 7 bases, with 13 bases left between them. The authors' processing: Reference gene primer amplification yielded estimated nucleated cell counts. Sequencing used immunoSEQ multiplex PCR; TCRdb keeps in-frame clones, though not all of them. V, J and clone size are those of that table, while D and trimming were read from the DNA. The sample contains approximately 250,000 clones, around 86% of which appear only once. The sequence was obtained from a woman in her fifties or sixties who had recovered from COVID-19. The sample taken for sequencing was peripheral blood. The chain joins TRBV2 to TRBJ1-6, with D perhaps TRBD1 (6 bases). In DNA, the CDR3 is TGTGCCAGCAGTGAAGCGCTTCATAGGGGGAATTCACCCCTCCACTTT. Protein product: CASSEALHRGNSPLHF.